This TCR beta chain was identified in a study of Tregs in tolerant kidney transplant recipients. As concerns this clone: Other DNA sequences in the same sample also yield this CDR3.

Sequencing used immunoSEQ multiplex PCR; TCRdb keeps in-frame clones, though not all of them. The data show roughly 250,000 clones, roughly four fifths seen once. This CDR3 spans 11 amino acids. Germline values: CDR1 LNHDA, CDR2 SQIVND (reference sequence). Trimming stripped 4 bases from V and 4 bases from J, with 4 bases between. The V gene is TRBV19, the J gene TRBJ2-5; no definite D call. The sample taken for sequencing was CD4+ T cells from blood. This sequence originates from a human donor in good health. CDR3 loop: CASSTRETQYF. Here the CDR3 DNA reads TGTGCCAGTAGTACGAGAGAGACCCAGTACTTC.